This T cell receptor (beta chain) was obtained from a study of blood T cell repertoires in COVID-19. Study context: Whether acute or convalescent, the COVID-19 samples came from the United States, Italy and Spain. Sample material is recorded as cDNA or gDNA derived from T cells, B-cell-depleted T cells, or PBMCs.

This clone occurred a few times. Per the original data handling: Estimation of nucleated cell counts was performed using reference gene primer amplification. Here immunoSEQ multiplex PCR was the method, and the copy in TCRdb shows in-frame clones only, minus some. Clone size and the V and J calls come from that table; the DNA yielded D and trimming. The sample lists a few hundred thousand clones; approximately 90% were seen once. The V end was cut by 2 bases, the J end by 2 bases, with 11 bases between. The CDR3 contains 14 residues. The V gene's germline CDR1 is SGDLS and CDR2 YYNGEE. The study recruited people aged 18 to 89 years across approximately 25 US areas.

Sequencing input: PBMCs or T cells enriched from blood (not recorded which). The V and J genes are TRBV9 and TRBJ2-7; TRBD2 might be the D (5 bases). This sequence originates from a woman in her late teens or twenties who had recovered from COVID-19. CDR3 DNA: TGTGCCAGCAGCGTGGGAGTAGCCGCCTACGAGCAGTACTTC. Translated, it gives CASSVGVAAYEQYF.